This T cell receptor (beta chain) was captured in a study of OX40 agonist ivuxolimab in advanced cancers. In the study overall: Ivuxolimab was a fully human IgG2 agonistic monoclonal antibody targeting the costimulatory receptor OX40 (CD134). Intravenous ivuxolimab was administered to patients every 2 weeks at six dose levels: 0.01, 0.1, 0.3, 1.5, 3 and 10 mg/kg. Of the approximately 50 dose-escalation patients, hepatocellular carcinoma was present in around 19, melanoma in approximately 15, renal cell carcinoma in 9 and head and neck cancer in 9. The dose-escalation cohort was around 84% male with a mean age of around 62 years, ranging from roughly 20 to 80. Prior anti-PD-1, anti-PD-L1 or anti-CTLA-4 therapy was permitted, and 40% of dose-escalation patients had received checkpoint inhibitors. Partial responses occurred in three dose-escalation patients: two with cutaneous melanoma and one with hepatocellular carcinoma. The point of sequencing TCRbeta in the periphery was to test whether ivuxolimab changed TCR sequence diversity and drove clonal T-cell expansion. The paper describes the monotherapy dose-escalation part (N = 52 patients) of the phase I trial of ivuxolimab.

The trial excluded patients who had a history of autoimmune disease or who were on systemic immunosuppression. Peripheral blood for TCR sequencing was collected from all dose cohorts at baseline, on cycle 4 day 1, and on cycle 7 day 1. Samples came from an open-label, multicenter, first-in-human phase I dose-escalation trial of ivuxolimab. Adults with locally advanced or metastatic melanoma, renal cell carcinoma, hepatocellular carcinoma or head and neck squamous cell carcinoma were enrolled in the trial. Before TCR sequencing, CD4+ T cells and CD8+ T cells from peripheral blood were sorted into separate populations. General conclusions and limits of the study: The antigen specificity of the clonally expanded peripheral T cells was not determined. On average, CD8+ T cells showed more expanded clones than CD4+ T cells after ivuxolimab. At doses of 0.1 to 3.0 mg/kg, clonal expansion of both CD4+ and CD8+ T cells in blood was seen between baseline and week 6. In the 0.1-3.0 mg/kg groups, partial responders were among the patients with the lowest normalized peripheral clonal expansion, particularly in CD8+ T cells. Low levels of normalized T-cell clonal expansion were also seen in some patients who did not respond.

Spanning cysteine to phenylalanine, the CDR3 consists of 13 amino acids. Only the CDR3 DNA stays, 39 bases, in frame from base 1. Cut back by 2 bases and 3 bases, the V and J ends lie 8 bases apart. Looking up the germline V gene yields CDR1 SGHTA and CDR2 FQGTGA. To sequence the TCRbeta CDR3 region, genomic DNA was isolated from the sorted cells. The immunoSEQ Assay was used for sequencing of TCRbeta CDR3 regions. In its TCRdb copy, this immuneACCESS table keeps in-frame sequences only and misses some clones. Where compared with another copy, unresolved V genes explain less than half of these, and the others have no known cause. The sample includes approximately 89,000 clones, with nearly 90% observed a single time. Clones ranked in the top ten supply more than 0.25% of the sample. Only one count was recorded for this clone. Its recognized antigen is unknown. Base qualities are not recorded, but no much larger clone differs from it by a single base.

This specimen was CD4+ or CD8+ T cells sorted from blood, taken in a trial of the OX40 agonist ivuxolimab. Recombination linked TRBV7-3 to TRBJ2-7; no D gene is confidently identified. The TCR comes from an adult with an advanced solid tumor such as melanoma, head and neck, liver or kidney cancer. Read as DNA, the sequence is TGTGCCAGCAGCTTAGTTGAGAACTACGAGCAGTACTTC. This codes for CASSLVENYEQYF. This CDR3, with the reference TRBV7-3 and TRBJ2-7 proteins standing in past its ends, gives the full variable domain GAGVSQTPSNKVTEKGKYVELRCDPISGHTALYWYRQSLGQGPEFLIYFQGTGAADDSGLPNDRFFAVRPEGSVSTLKIQRTERGDSAVYLCASSLVENYEQYFGPGTRLTVT.